Listed below are T cell receptor beta chains from one sample, sequenced in a study of T cells in Graves' hyperthyroidism and ophthalmopathy. TCRdb itself ran the multiplex PCR reads through MiXCR, one entry per CDR3 protein. This sample has approximately 270,000 distinct CDR3 sequences, with more than 12% found just once. The source material was blood. The receptors stem from a woman between 40 and 50 years old with Graves' hyperthyroidism that later progressed to Graves' ophthalmopathy. CDR3s include the opening cysteine and the closing phenylalanine or tryptophan. D genes are given only for firm matches. Clone size appears in some rows only: once, few, many, or a class for an expanded clone.

J gene: TRBJ2-1; V gene: TRBV10-3; clone size: many; D gene: TRBD1; CDR3 protein: CAISGTFRDRDNEQFF; CDR3 DNA: TGTGCCATCAGTGGGACCTTCCGGGACAGGGACAATGAGCAGTTCTTC
J gene: TRBJ1-1; V gene: TRBV20-1; clone size: many; D gene: TRBD1; CDR3 protein: CSAGTGNTEAFF; CDR3 DNA: TGCAGTGCGGGGACAGGCAACACTGAAGCTTTCTTT
J gene: TRBJ1-3; V gene: TRBV11-2; clone size: many; D gene: TRBD1; CDR3 protein: CASSFSGGRNTIYF; CDR3 DNA: TGTGCCAGCAGCTTCTCAGGGGGGAGAAACACCATATATTTT
J gene: TRBJ2-7; V gene: TRBV29-1; clone size: many; D gene: TRBD2; CDR3 protein: CSVEGLAGVSYEQYF; CDR3 DNA: TGCAGCGTTGAAGGTCTAGCGGGAGTATCCTACGAGCAGTACTTC
J gene: TRBJ1-5; V gene: TRBV28; clone size: many; D gene: TRBD1; CDR3 protein: CASTSGGGYQPQHF; CDR3 DNA: TGTGCCAGCACCTCAGGGGGGGGTTATCAGCCCCAGCATTTT
J gene: TRBJ2-3; V gene: TRBV11-2; clone size: many; D gene: TRBD2; CDR3 protein: CASSSIYSGSGKDTQYF; CDR3 DNA: TGTGCCAGCAGCTCTATATATAGCGGGAGCGGGAAAGATACGCAGTATTTT
J gene: TRBJ1-1; V gene: TRBV5-1; clone size: -; D gene: -; CDR3 protein: CASSLRIMGTEAFF; CDR3 DNA: TGCGCCAGCAGCTTGAGGATCATGGGCACTGAAGCTTTCTTT
J gene: TRBJ2-3; V gene: TRBV12-3/TRBV12-4; clone size: many; D gene: TRBD1; CDR3 protein: CASGGQKISRDFTDTQYF; CDR3 DNA: TGTGCCAGCGGGGGACAGAAAATTTCTCGGGATTTCACAGATACGCAGTATTTT
J gene: TRBJ2-1; V gene: TRBV9; clone size: -; D gene: TRBD2; CDR3 protein: CASSAAGTTVNEQFF; CDR3 DNA: TGTGCCAGCAGCGCGGCCGGGACTACCGTTAATGAGCAGTTCTTC
J gene: TRBJ2-1; V gene: TRBV4-1; clone size: -; D gene: TRBD2; CDR3 protein: CASSQGIRRTSFDEQFF; CDR3 DNA: TGCGCCAGCAGCCAAGGTATAAGGAGGACTAGTTTCGATGAGCAGTTCTTC
J gene: TRBJ1-1; V gene: TRBV27; clone size: many; D gene: -; CDR3 protein: CASSRSIGPEAFF; CDR3 DNA: TGTGCCAGCAGTCGGTCAATTGGGCCTGAAGCTTTCTTT
J gene: TRBJ2-1; V gene: TRBV19; clone size: many; D gene: -; CDR3 protein: CATKERNYNEQFF; CDR3 DNA: TGTGCCACTAAGGAAAGAAATTACAATGAGCAGTTCTTC
J gene: TRBJ2-5; V gene: TRBV9; clone size: few; D gene: TRBD1; CDR3 protein: CASSGGQSFQETQYF; CDR3 DNA: TGTGCCAGCAGCGGGGGACAGTCATTCCAAGAGACCCAGTACTTC
J gene: TRBJ1-6; V gene: TRBV5-1; clone size: many; D gene: -; CDR3 protein: CASSSRGLEGNSPLHF; CDR3 DNA: TGCGCCAGCAGCTCTAGGGGATTGGAGGGGAATTCACCCCTCCACTTT
J gene: TRBJ2-7; V gene: TRBV7-9; clone size: many; D gene: -; CDR3 protein: CASSLDGVGEQYF; CDR3 DNA: TGTGCCAGCAGCCTAGATGGGGTGGGGGAGCAGTACTTC
J gene: TRBJ2-2; V gene: TRBV20-1; clone size: many; D gene: TRBD1; CDR3 protein: CSAPRQGTGELFF; CDR3 DNA: TGCAGTGCCCCTAGACAGGGCACCGGGGAGCTGTTTTTT
J gene: TRBJ2-3; V gene: TRBV7-2; clone size: many; D gene: -; CDR3 protein: CASSPGAEQDTQYF; CDR3 DNA: TGTGCCAGCAGCCCCGGGGCCGAACAAGATACGCAGTATTTT
J gene: TRBJ2-2; V gene: TRBV24-1; clone size: many; D gene: TRBD2; CDR3 protein: CATSVSGRDTGELFF; CDR3 DNA: TGTGCCACCAGTGTAAGCGGGAGGGATACCGGGGAGCTGTTTTTT
J gene: TRBJ2-3; V gene: TRBV14; clone size: few; D gene: TRBD2; CDR3 protein: CASSHYSGSADTQYF; CDR3 DNA: TGTGCCAGCAGCCACTATAGCGGGAGTGCAGATACGCAGTATTTT
J gene: TRBJ2-3; V gene: TRBV27; clone size: many; D gene: -; CDR3 protein: CASRLGGTDTQYF; CDR3 DNA: TGTGCCAGCAGACTGGGGGGCACAGATACGCAGTATTTT
J gene: TRBJ2-1; V gene: TRBV5-1; clone size: -; D gene: -; CDR3 protein: CASSLIVSPGNEQFF; CDR3 DNA: TGCGCCAGCAGCTTGATTGTCTCGCCGGGCAATGAGCAGTTCTTC
J gene: TRBJ2-4; V gene: TRBV2; clone size: many; D gene: -; CDR3 protein: CASRGSQNIQYF; CDR3 DNA: TGTGCCAGCAGGGGAAGCCAAAACATTCAGTACTTC
J gene: TRBJ2-2; V gene: TRBV7-3; clone size: -; D gene: -; CDR3 protein: CASSLMLGTGELFF; CDR3 DNA: TGTGCCAGCAGCTTAATGCTGGGCACCGGGGAGCTGTTTTTT
J gene: TRBJ2-1; V gene: TRBV20-1; clone size: few; D gene: -; CDR3 protein: CSARVLVEQFF; CDR3 DNA: TGCAGTGCTAGAGTGCTGGTTGAGCAGTTCTTC
J gene: TRBJ2-7; V gene: TRBV6-1; clone size: many; D gene: TRBD2; CDR3 protein: CASSKTRAGEQYF; CDR3 DNA: TGTGCCAGCAGTAAGACTAGAGCGGGGGAGCAGTACTTC
J gene: TRBJ2-5; V gene: TRBV7-9; clone size: many; D gene: TRBD1; CDR3 protein: CASSLNFRGPQETQYF; CDR3 DNA: TGTGCCAGCAGCTTAAACTTCAGGGGGCCTCAAGAGACCCAGTACTTC
J gene: TRBJ2-7; V gene: TRBV7-9; clone size: many; D gene: TRBD1; CDR3 protein: CASSQQGALYEQYF; CDR3 DNA: TGTGCCAGCAGTCAACAGGGGGCGCTTTACGAGCAGTACTTC
J gene: TRBJ1-5; V gene: TRBV19; clone size: many; D gene: -; CDR3 protein: CASSIRTPLGSNQPQHF; CDR3 DNA: TGTGCCAGTAGTATACGGACCCCCCTAGGGAGCAATCAGCCCCAGCATTTT
J gene: TRBJ2-7; V gene: TRBV5-8; clone size: -; D gene: -; CDR3 protein: CASSSRKNEQYF; CDR3 DNA: TGTGCCAGCAGCTCAAGGAAGAACGAGCAGTACTTC
J gene: TRBJ1-1; V gene: TRBV12-3/TRBV12-4; clone size: many; D gene: -; CDR3 protein: CASSIIRGNTEAFF; CDR3 DNA: TGTGCCAGCAGTATTATTCGGGGGAACACTGAAGCTTTCTTT
J gene: TRBJ1-5; V gene: TRBV28; clone size: -; D gene: -; CDR3 protein: CASSQRLNQPQHF; CDR3 DNA: TGTGCCAGCAGTCAGAGATTGAATCAGCCCCAGCATTTT
J gene: TRBJ2-5; V gene: TRBV25-1; clone size: -; D gene: TRBD2; CDR3 protein: CASSELRGGTQYF; CDR3 DNA: TGTGCCAGCAGTGAATTGCGGGGGGGGACCCAGTACTTC
J gene: TRBJ2-2; V gene: TRBV4-1; clone size: many; D gene: TRBD1; CDR3 protein: CASSQVDRAAGELFF; CDR3 DNA: TGCGCCAGCAGCCAAGTAGACAGGGCTGCCGGGGAGCTGTTTTTT
J gene: TRBJ1-2; V gene: TRBV5-1; clone size: many; D gene: -; CDR3 protein: CASSLDWGYGYTF; CDR3 DNA: TGCGCCAGCAGCTTGGATTGGGGCTATGGCTACACCTTC
J gene: TRBJ2-1; V gene: TRBV7-6; clone size: many; D gene: -; CDR3 protein: CASSLRGSLSRSEQFF; CDR3 DNA: TGTGCCAGCAGCCTCCGGGGTAGTCTTTCTCGGAGTGAGCAGTTCTTC
J gene: TRBJ2-3; V gene: TRBV11-2; clone size: many; D gene: TRBD2; CDR3 protein: CASSLWPPTSGPLYF; CDR3 DNA: TGTGCCAGCAGCTTATGGCCCCCCACTAGCGGCCCCCTGTATTTT
J gene: TRBJ2-1; V gene: TRBV4-1; clone size: many; D gene: -; CDR3 protein: CASSQSPTRSVGEQFF; CDR3 DNA: TGCGCCAGCAGCCAAAGCCCTACTCGGAGCGTGGGTGAGCAGTTCTTC
J gene: TRBJ2-1; V gene: TRBV6-4; clone size: -; D gene: TRBD2; CDR3 protein: CASRLKPGASGTYKEQFF; CDR3 DNA: TGTGCCAGCAGGCTCAAACCGGGGGCTAGCGGGACCTACAAGGAGCAGTTCTTC
J gene: TRBJ1-5; V gene: TRBV19; clone size: many; D gene: -; CDR3 protein: CASSMANYQPQHF; CDR3 DNA: TGTGCCAGTAGTATGGCAAATTATCAGCCCCAGCATTTT
J gene: TRBJ1-1; V gene: TRBV14; clone size: few; D gene: -; CDR3 protein: CASSQLGVTEAFF; CDR3 DNA: TGTGCCAGCAGCCAATTGGGGGTTACTGAAGCTTTCTTT